This T cell receptor (beta chain) was recorded in a study of control samples from healthy donors and cancer patients. The ends were cut back, 2 bases at V and 3 bases at J, with 16 bases in the middle. The CDR3 contains 17 residues. Germline CDR1 reads SGHVS; CDR2 reads FQNEAQ. Sequencing was performed with immunoSEQ multiplex PCR; in TCRdb, only in-frame clones are kept and a portion is missing. The sample has over 150,000 clones; around 96% are singletons. The genes are TRBV7-8 and TRBJ2-2, with D possibly matching TRBD1 (6 bases). The origin of this receptor is a man aged 35 to 55 in good health. The specimen sequenced was blood. The CDR3 loop reads CASSLYPPTGYTGELFF. The CDR3 nucleotides read TGTGCCAGCAGCTTATATCCCCCGACAGGCTACACCGGGGAGCTGTTTTTT.